Below, 23 T cell receptor beta chains from the same sample are listed, as sequenced in a study of blood T cell repertoires in COVID-19. Clones were read by immunoSEQ multiplex PCR, and TCRdb kept only the in-frame ones, dropping some. The profile shows approximately 230,000 clones, 86% of them singletons. Sequenced sample: PBMCs or T cells enriched from blood (not recorded which). The receptors come from a man aged 35-49 years who had recovered from COVID-19.

CDR3 in amino acids: CASSEASSGLALTDTQYF. The CDR3 region has the DNA TGTGCCAGCAGTGAAGCGTCATCGGGACTAGCCCTCACAGATACGCAGTATTTT. The chain uses TRBV6-1 and TRBJ2-3; 9 positions match TRBD2. The CDR3 sequence is 18 residues long. V lost 0 bases and J lost 2; bases outside the gene matches: 9. Germline loops: CDR1 MNHNS, CDR2 SASEGT.

About this clone: The same CDR3 also results from other DNA sequences found in this sample. This chain uses TRBV6-5 with TRBJ2-5, with 7 nucleotides matching TRBD1. Germline lookup yields CDR1 MNHEY and CDR2 SVGAGI. This CDR3 is built from 14 residues. With 4 bases clipped from V and 0 bases from J, the junction kept 2 bases outside the gene matches. In DNA form, the CDR3 reads TGTGCCAGCAGTTCCGGGACAGACCAAGAGACCCAGTACTTC. It is translated as CASSSGTDQETQYF.

This clone was detected once. The J gene is TRBJ2-1, the V gene TRBV19, with 7 bases that match TRBD1. The V gene end was trimmed by 3 bases and the J gene end by 3 bases; junction bases not matched to a gene: 2. The CDR3 contains 14 residues. Germline CDR1 is LNHDA and CDR2 is SQIVND (reference sequence). As DNA, the CDR3 is TGTGCCAGTAGTATCCGGGACAGCTACAATGAGCAGTTCTTC. Protein: CASSIRDSYNEQFF.

This clone was seen just once. The chain has TRBV19 and TRBJ1-2; the D is unclear. The length of the CDR3 is 14 residues. Trimming pared 3 bases from V and 5 bases from J, leaving 13 bases between. Looked up from germline, CDR1 is LNHDA and CDR2 is SQIVND (reference sequence). CDR3 DNA sequence: TGTGCCAGTAGTATCGATCTCTCAGGATATGGCTACACCTTC. Residues: CASSIDLSGYGYTF.

The chain is built from TRBV12-3 or TRBV12-4 and TRBJ2-1; TRBD1 matches at 9 bases. The CDR3 is 12 residues long. Trimming took 6 bases from V and 12 from J; bases not matched to a gene: 6. The CDR3 bases are TGTGCCAGCAGGGAGACAGGGGGAAGGCAGTTCTTC. Protein: CASRETGGRQFF.

The chain has TRBV19 and TRBJ2-3; TRBD2 matches at 10 bases. The CDR3 has 16 residues. The ends lost 5 bases at V and 5 bases at J; junction bases unmatched: 10. The V gene's germline CDR1 is LNHDA and CDR2 SQIVND (reference sequence). The CDR3 DNA follows: TGTGCCAGTAGTTTGGCTAGCGGGAGAGGGGGAGATACGCAGTATTTT. The encoded protein is CASSLASGRGGDTQYF.

The genes are TRBV30 and TRBJ2-1; no firm D call. The CDR3 extends over 11 amino acids. CDR1 is GTSNPN and CDR2 is SVGIG in the germline V gene (reference sequence). The ends were cut back, 3 bases at V and 10 bases at J, with 10 bases in the middle. The CDR3 reads CAWSPMREQFF. CDR3 nucleotide sequence: TGTGCCTGGAGCCCGATGAGGGAGCAGTTCTTC. Drawing the rest from reference TRBV30 and TRBJ2-1, the complete variable domain is SQTIHQWPATLVQPVGSPLSLECTVEGTSNPNLYWYRQAAGRGLQLLFYSVGIGQISSEVPQNLSASRPQDRQFILSSKKLLLSDSGFYLCAWSPMREQFFGPGTRLTVL.

The chain is built from TRBV3-1 (or the pseudogene TRBV3-2) and TRBJ2-2; D gene unclear. Germline V CDR1 and CDR2: LGHDT, YNNKEL (reference sequence). This CDR3 spans 15 amino acids. Trimming took 4 bases from V and 5 from J, leaving 14 bases between them. The CDR3 nucleotides read TGTGCCAGCAGCCCTTTCAGGATCCCAACCGGGGAGCTGTTTTTT. Translation gives CASSPFRIPTGELFF.

The CDR3 sequence is CASSQKNGRDYNEQFF. CDR3 in DNA: TGTGCCAGCAGCCAAAAGAATGGGCGGGACTACAATGAGCAGTTCTTC. This rearrangement joins TRBV4-2 to TRBJ2-1; D possibly corresponds to TRBD2 (6 bases). Germline V gene lookup returns CDR1 LGHNA and CDR2 YNFKEQ. V lost 2 bases to trimming and J lost 3 bases, with 14 bases between them. The CDR3 covers 16 residues.

This chain uses TRBV29-1 with TRBJ1-4, with TRBD1 matching 8 bases. CDR3 length equals 16 residues. Germline CDR1 SQVTM, CDR2 ANQGSEA. V was pared by 7 bases and J by 6 bases, with 16 bases of the junction left unmatched. CDR3 coding DNA: TGCAGCGCCACCAGAGGAGCAGGACAGGGACATGAAAAACTGTTTTTT. Protein: CSATRGAGQGHEKLFF.

This clone was seen only once. The rearrangement joins TRBV11-2 to TRBJ1-2; 7 bases are a match to TRBD1. Looked up from germline, CDR1 is SGHAT and CDR2 is FQNNGV. Losses at the gene ends were 4 bases for V and 8 bases for J; bases not matched to a gene: 10. The CDR3 is made up of 14 amino acids. The CDR3 sequence is CASSYGTDDRGYTF. The DNA of the CDR3 is TGTGCCAGCAGCTATGGGACAGATGATAGGGGCTACACCTTC.

The J gene is TRBJ1-1, the V gene TRBV30; D may be TRBD1 (5 bases). Germline-derived CDR1 and CDR2 are GTSNPN and SVGIG (reference sequence). This CDR3 has 13 residues. Trimming stripped 0 bases from V and 7 bases from J, with 12 bases between. CDR3 DNA: TGTGCCTGGAGTGTAATGGGGCTGGATGAAGCTTTCTTT. Protein sequence: CAWSVMGLDEAFF.

The CDR3 nucleotides are TGTGCCAGCAGTTTCCAGCCCAGAGGGGAGACCCAGTACTTC. It is translated as CASSFQPRGETQYF. The V and J genes are TRBV27 and TRBJ2-5; D perhaps matches TRBD2 (5 bases). V dropped 3 bases and J dropped 5 bases, with 13 bases sitting between them. CDR3 size: 14 residues. Germline V lookup: CDR1 MNHEY, CDR2 SMNVEV (reference sequence).

This chain connects TRBV6-1 to TRBJ2-5; D possibly corresponds to TRBD2 (6 bases). Germline assignment: CDR1 MNHNS and CDR2 SASEGT. Between the trimmed V and J ends, which lost 1 base and 0 bases, there was a span of 12 bases. CDR3 length equals 16 residues. CDR3 sequence (DNA): TGTGCCAGCAGTGAAGACCGGGAGACGTACCAAGAGACCCAGTACTTC. This encodes CASSEDRETYQETQYF.

This clone showed up just a few times. The chain recombines TRBV19 with TRBJ1-1, with 11 bases fitting TRBD1. The germline V gene encodes CDR1 LNHDA and CDR2 SQIVND (reference sequence). The J segment lost 5 bases and the V segment lost 4 bases, leaving 3 bases of the junction unmatched. The CDR3 is 14 amino acids. This CDR3 is CASSTGTGGTEAFF. Here the CDR3 DNA reads TGTGCCAGTAGTACCGGGACAGGGGGGACTGAAGCTTTCTTT.

The chain has TRBV29-1 and TRBJ1-2; 7 nucleotides align to TRBD1. The CDR3 runs 14 residues. Germline CDR1 is SQVTM and CDR2 is ANQGSEA. V was pared by 0 bases and J by 8 bases, with 9 bases of the junction left unmatched. In DNA, the CDR3 is TGCAGCGTTGAAGAAGTTGGCAGGGGGAACGGCTACACCTTC. Amino acid sequence: CSVEEVGRGNGYTF.

This clone was counted a single time. The chain is built from TRBV3-1 (or the pseudogene TRBV3-2) and TRBJ2-7, with TRBD1 matching over 9 bases. V lost 5 bases and J lost 3; bases outside the gene matches: 5. This CDR3 is 14 amino acids long. Germline CDR1 and CDR2: LGHDT and YNNKEL (reference sequence). Written as DNA, the CDR3 is TGTGCCAGCAGCGCATGGACAGGGGACTACGAGCAGTACTTC. It translates to CASSAWTGDYEQYF.

The V call is TRBV14, the J call TRBJ1-2; tentatively, D is TRBD1 (6 bases). CDR1 SGHDN and CDR2 FVKESK come from the germline V gene. Between the trimmed V and J ends, which lost 6 bases and 4 bases, there was a span of 15 bases. This CDR3 region has 14 residues. For the CDR3, the DNA is TGTGCCAGCAGTCATCGGGGGGCGGCCTATGGCTACACCTTC. Its protein product is CASSHRGAAYGYTF.

The chain has TRBV5-4 and TRBJ2-1, with D perhaps matching TRBD2 (5 bases). Trimming shortened V by 0 bases and J by 6 bases, and 7 bases separated the two germline ends. The CDR3 sequence is 13 residues long. Germline V gene data show CDR1 as SGHNT and CDR2 as YYREEE (reference sequence). The CDR3 DNA sequence: TGTGCCAGCAGCTTGGGAGGGTTCAATGAGCAGTTCTTC. It translates to CASSLGGFNEQFF.

The rearrangement uses TRBV15 and TRBJ2-7; D is ambiguous. Germline-derived CDR1 and CDR2 are LNHNV and YYDKDF (reference sequence). The V gene lost 0 bases and the J gene lost 3 bases, with 9 bases spanning the gap. This CDR3 contains 14 residues. The CDR3 nucleotides read TGTGCCACCAGCAGAGATCTAGAAAGCTACGAGCAGTACTTC. Residues: CATSRDLESYEQYF.

The DNA of the CDR3 is TGCGCCAGCAGCCAGTCAGGTGGGGCAGAGACCCAGTACTTC. Protein: CASSQSGGAETQYF. The V call is TRBV4-3, the J call TRBJ2-5; D is possibly TRBD1 (5 bases). CDR3 length: 14 residues. Trimming took off 3 bases at V and 4 bases at J, with 12 bases between the two ends. CDR1 is LGHNA, CDR2 YSLEER, per germline.

The rearrangement uses TRBV12-3 or TRBV12-4 and TRBJ2-1, with D unresolved. V was trimmed by 3 bases and J by 5 bases, leaving 8 bases between them. The CDR3 length is 13 residues. The CDR3 sequence is CASSLAGNNEQFF. The DNA for the CDR3 is TGTGCCAGCAGTTTGGCAGGAAACAATGAGCAGTTCTTC.

This sequence joins TRBV6-5 and TRBJ1-4; the D gene is possibly TRBD1 (5 bases). V dropped 2 bases and J dropped 6 bases, with 16 bases sitting between them. The CDR3 covers 16 residues. Germline-derived CDR1 and CDR2 are MNHEY and SVGAGI. For the CDR3, the DNA is TGTGCCAGCAGTTACGTTAGACAGAACGGTGATGAAAAACTGTTTTTT. Its translation: CASSYVRQNGDEKLFF.